This is a list of T cell receptor beta chains from one sample in a study of monozygotic twins with inflammatory bowel disease. Reprocessing the 5' RACE reads, TCRdb reports a single entry for every CDR3 protein and omits DNA. The specimen's table records 350,000 to 550,000 distinct CDR3 sequences. Sequencing was performed on blood. The receptors originated from a human donor with ulcerative colitis or Crohn's disease, or a healthy co-twin of an affected twin (not recorded which). The CDR3 runs from the conserved cysteine through the conserved F or W.

CDR3,J,V
CASSLAGTSGRVGYNEQFF,TRBJ2-1,TRBV5-1
CSARPQGVREKLFF,TRBJ1-4,TRBV20-1
CASSQRLAALGDTQYF,TRBJ2-3,TRBV18
CAISAGQEGSGANVLTF,TRBJ2-6,TRBV10-3
CSARDVGASSYNEQFF,TRBJ2-1,TRBV20-1
CASSPSTGALDEKLFF,TRBJ1-4,TRBV7-9
CASSPGAQGGTGANVLTF,TRBJ2-6,TRBV7-8
CASQETLALPQETQYF,TRBJ2-5,TRBV6-1
CSVDAGVSSYNEQFF,TRBJ2-1,TRBV29-1
CAISHGQAAHYEQYF,TRBJ2-7,TRBV10-3
CASSSFRTDTQYF,TRBJ2-3,TRBV7-2
CASRGVSSYEQYF,TRBJ2-7,TRBV5-1